The entry below describes one T cell receptor (beta chain). What it binds is unknown. CDR1 and CDR2 from the germline V gene are SEHNR and FQNEAQ (reference sequence). V lost 3 bases and J 10 bases, leaving 13 bases between the germline ends. The CDR3 has 13 residues. This specimen comes from a study of T cells after yellow fever vaccination. The authors made TCR cDNA by 5'RACE template switching, adding a universal primer site and UMIs. Via MiXCR, TCRdb re-called the 5' RACE reads, giving one row per CDR3 protein. This table has hundreds of thousands of distinct CDR3 sequences, about 12% appearing once. Study-wide points: Weaker in magnitude, the secondary response showed a faster peak on day 5 versus 15. A limited proportion of clonotypes was detected within both the CD4 and CD8 compartments. There was a possibility that FACS-sorted repertoires contained abundant clonotypes contaminating from the bulk population.

The TCR was taken from a man younger than 45 who received the YFV17D yellow fever vaccine. Here the sequenced sample was PBMCs, taken on the day of the yellow fever booster vaccination. The chain carries TRBV7-9 and TRBJ1-5, with D unclear. DNA for the CDR3: TGTGCCAGCAGCTTCACACGGCAAGGTCCCCAGCATTTT. Its translation: CASSFTRQGPQHF.